Listed below are T cell receptor beta chains from one sample, sequenced in a study of T cells in Graves' hyperthyroidism and ophthalmopathy. TCRdb reanalysed the multiplex PCR reads using MiXCR and keeps one entry per CDR3 protein. The sample contains 500,000 to 600,000 distinct CDR3 sequences, about 20% of which appear only once. The sequencing sample was made of blood. The source is a man aged 35-49 years with Graves' ophthalmopathy. The CDR3 runs from the conserved cysteine through the conserved F or W. The D gene is left open where the match is weak. A row's size may be missing; if present it is once, few, many or a size class.

abundance	len	v_gene	j_gene	d_gene	CDR3nt	CDR3aa
.	15	TRBV27	TRBJ2-1	TRBD2	TGTGCCAGCAGTTCCTCTAGCGGGGGCTCCAATGAGCAGTTCTTC	CASSSSSGGSNEQFF
many	13	TRBV12-3/TRBV12-4	TRBJ2-1	.	TGTGCCAGCAGTTTAAGAAGGGACTATGAGCAGTTCTTC	CASSLRRDYEQFF
.	13	TRBV11-2	TRBJ2-7	.	TGTGCCAGCAGCTTAGACCCTGTCCACGAGCAGTACTTC	CASSLDPVHEQYF
.	14	TRBV12-3/TRBV12-4	TRBJ1-1	TRBD1	TGTGCCAGCAGTTGGCCCTCAGGGGGGTTTGAAGCTTTCTTT	CASSWPSGGFEAFF
.	16	TRBV20-1	TRBJ2-1	TRBD2	TGCAGTGCTAGAATCCAGCGGGGGGCCAACTACAATGAGCAGTTCTTC	CSARIQRGANYNEQFF
.	14	TRBV9	TRBJ2-5	TRBD1	TGTGCCAGCAGCGTAGGACAGGGCCGGGAGACCCAGTACTTC	CASSVGQGRETQYF
.	11	TRBV28	TRBJ2-5	.	TGTGCCAGCAGCGGACTCGGGACCCAGTACTTC	CASSGLGTQYF
.	14	TRBV12-3/TRBV12-4	TRBJ1-5	.	TGTGCCAGCACTCCCATGTATAGCAATCAGCCCCAGCATTTT	CASTPMYSNQPQHF
many	14	TRBV7-2	TRBJ2-3	.	TGTGCCAGCAGCCGCGGACCTAGCACAGATACGCAGTATTTT	CASSRGPSTDTQYF
many	13	TRBV12-3/TRBV12-4	TRBJ1-1	.	TGTGCCAGCAGGCCCAACGACAGAACTCAAGCTTTCTTT	CASRPNDRTQAFF
many	12	TRBV28	TRBJ2-7	.	TGTGCCAGCAAACGACGGGGCTACGAGCAGTACTTC	CASKRRGYEQYF
.	15	TRBV28	TRBJ2-7	TRBD1	TGTGCCAGCAGTTTAATAAACAGGGGGCAGGACGAGCAGTACTTC	CASSLINRGQDEQYF
.	18	TRBV7-8	TRBJ1-5	TRBD1	TGTGCCAGCAGCTCTTCCTACAGGGGCAGGAATAGCAATCAGCCCCAGCATTTT	CASSSSYRGRNSNQPQHF
many	16	TRBV5-1	TRBJ2-3	TRBD2	TGCGCCAGCAGCTTGGCCCTAGCGGGTAGCACAGATACGCAGTATTTT	CASSLALAGSTDTQYF
many	14	TRBV3-1	TRBJ1-2	.	TGTGCCAGCAGCCAAGGTCTGGGTTTGTGGGGCTACACCTTC	CASSQGLGLWGYTF
many	15	TRBV20-1	TRBJ2-1	TRBD2	TGCAGTGCTAAACCCCTAGCGGGGGGGTACAATGAGCAGTTCTTC	CSAKPLAGGYNEQFF
few	14	TRBV10-3	TRBJ2-2	.	TGTGCCATCAGCTACAGGGCTGACACCGGGGAGCTGTTTTTT	CAISYRADTGELFF
few	14	TRBV30	TRBJ2-7	TRBD1	TGTGCCTGGAGTGGGGGGACAGGGGGTACGGGGCAGTACTTC	CAWSGGTGGTGQYF
few	14	TRBV6-1	TRBJ2-5	.	TGTGCCAGCAAGATCTCGAGGAGTCAAGAGACCCAGTACTTC	CASKISRSQETQYF